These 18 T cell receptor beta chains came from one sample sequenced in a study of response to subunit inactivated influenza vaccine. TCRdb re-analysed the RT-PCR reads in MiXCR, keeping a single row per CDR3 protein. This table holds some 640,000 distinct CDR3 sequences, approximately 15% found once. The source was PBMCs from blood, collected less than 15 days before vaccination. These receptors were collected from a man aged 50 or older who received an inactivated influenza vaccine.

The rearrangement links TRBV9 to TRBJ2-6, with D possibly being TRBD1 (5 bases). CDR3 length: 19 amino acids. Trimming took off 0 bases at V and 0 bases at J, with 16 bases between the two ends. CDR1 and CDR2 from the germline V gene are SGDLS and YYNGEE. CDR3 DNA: TGTGCCAGCAGCGTAGGAATGGACAAATACTTCTCTGGGGCCAACGTCCTGACTTTC. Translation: CASSVGMDKYFSGANVLTF.

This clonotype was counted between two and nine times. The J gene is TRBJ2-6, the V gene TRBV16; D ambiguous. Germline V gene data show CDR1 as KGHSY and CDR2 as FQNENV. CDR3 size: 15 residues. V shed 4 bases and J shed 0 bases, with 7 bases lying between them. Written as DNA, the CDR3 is TGTGCCAGCAGCCGAGACGGCTCTGGGGCCAACGTCCTGACTTTC. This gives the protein CASSRDGSGANVLTF.

CDR3 nucleotide sequence: TGTGCCAGCAGTTACCCGACTAGTGGTCCTGATACGCAGTATTTT. Its protein is CASSYPTSGPDTQYF. This chain uses TRBV6-2 or TRBV6-3 with TRBJ2-3; possibly TRBD2 for D (6 bases). Per germline, CDR1 MNHEY and CDR2 SVGEGT. The CDR3 runs 15 residues. Trimming stripped 2 bases from V and 6 bases from J, with 15 bases between.

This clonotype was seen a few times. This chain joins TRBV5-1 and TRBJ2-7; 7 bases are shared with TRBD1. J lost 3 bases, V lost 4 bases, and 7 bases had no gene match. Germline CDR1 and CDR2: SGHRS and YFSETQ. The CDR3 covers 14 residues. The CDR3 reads CASSEGTDVYEQYF. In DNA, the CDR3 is TGCGCCAGCAGCGAAGGGACAGATGTCTACGAGCAGTACTTC.

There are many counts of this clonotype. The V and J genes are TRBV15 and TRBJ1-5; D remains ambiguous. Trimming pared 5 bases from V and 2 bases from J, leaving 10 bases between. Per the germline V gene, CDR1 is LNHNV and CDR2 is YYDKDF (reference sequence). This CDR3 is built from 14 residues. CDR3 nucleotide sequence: TGTGCCACCAGCGGAGGTCCGGGCAATCAGCCCCAGCATTTT. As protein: CATSGGPGNQPQHF.

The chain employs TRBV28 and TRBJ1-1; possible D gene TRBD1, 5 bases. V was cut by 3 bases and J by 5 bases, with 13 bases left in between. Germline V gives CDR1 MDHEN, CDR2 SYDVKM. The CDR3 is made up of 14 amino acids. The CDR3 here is CASSLGGTWTEAFF. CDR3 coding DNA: TGTGCCAGCAGTTTGGGGGGGACTTGGACTGAAGCTTTCTTT.

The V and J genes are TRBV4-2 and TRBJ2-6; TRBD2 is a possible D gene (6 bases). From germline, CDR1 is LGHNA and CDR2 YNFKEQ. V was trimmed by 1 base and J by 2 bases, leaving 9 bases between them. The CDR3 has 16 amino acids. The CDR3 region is CASSQVGGAGANVLTF. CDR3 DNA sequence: TGTGCCAGCAGCCAAGTGGGGGGAGCTGGGGCCAACGTCCTGACTTTC.

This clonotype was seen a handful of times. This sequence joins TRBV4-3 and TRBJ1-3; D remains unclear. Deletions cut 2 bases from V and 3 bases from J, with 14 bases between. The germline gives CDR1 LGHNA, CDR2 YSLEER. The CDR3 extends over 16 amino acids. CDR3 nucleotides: TGCGCCAGCAGCCAAAGGATGGAGGGAGGTGGAAACACCATATATTTT. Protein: CASSQRMEGGGNTIYF.

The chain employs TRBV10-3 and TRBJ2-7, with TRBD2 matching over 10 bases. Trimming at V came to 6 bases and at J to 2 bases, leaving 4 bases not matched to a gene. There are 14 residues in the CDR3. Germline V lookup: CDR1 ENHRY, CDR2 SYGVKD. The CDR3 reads CAIRGTSDTYEQYF. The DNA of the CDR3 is TGTGCCATCAGAGGGACTAGCGATACCTACGAGCAGTACTTC.

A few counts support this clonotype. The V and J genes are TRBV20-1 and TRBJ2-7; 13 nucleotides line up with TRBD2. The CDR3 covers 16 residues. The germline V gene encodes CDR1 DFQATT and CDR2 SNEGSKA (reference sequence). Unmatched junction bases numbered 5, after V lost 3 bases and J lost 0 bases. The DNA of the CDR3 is TGCAGTGCTAGCGGGACTAGCGGGACATCCTCCTACGAGCAGTACTTC. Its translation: CSASGTSGTSSYEQYF.

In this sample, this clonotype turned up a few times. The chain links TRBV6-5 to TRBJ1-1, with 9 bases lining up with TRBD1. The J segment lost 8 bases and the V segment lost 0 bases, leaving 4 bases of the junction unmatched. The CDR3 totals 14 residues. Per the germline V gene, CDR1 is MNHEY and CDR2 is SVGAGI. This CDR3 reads CASSYSEQGAEAFF. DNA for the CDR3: TGTGCCAGCAGTTACTCGGAACAGGGGGCCGAAGCTTTCTTT.

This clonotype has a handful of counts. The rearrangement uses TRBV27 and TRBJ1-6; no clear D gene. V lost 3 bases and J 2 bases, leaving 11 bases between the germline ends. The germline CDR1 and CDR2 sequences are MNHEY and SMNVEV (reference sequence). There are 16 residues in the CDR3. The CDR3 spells CASSFWIGPYNSPLHF. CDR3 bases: TGTGCCAGCAGTTTCTGGATTGGTCCCTATAATTCACCCCTCCACTTT.

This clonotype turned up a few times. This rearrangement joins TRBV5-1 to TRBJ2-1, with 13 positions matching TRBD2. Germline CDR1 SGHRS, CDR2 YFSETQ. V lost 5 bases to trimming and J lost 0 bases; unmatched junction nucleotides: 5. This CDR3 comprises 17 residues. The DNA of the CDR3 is TGCGCCAGCAGAGGGGGACTAGCGGGGCTCTCCTACAATGAGCAGTTCTTC. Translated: CASRGGLAGLSYNEQFF.

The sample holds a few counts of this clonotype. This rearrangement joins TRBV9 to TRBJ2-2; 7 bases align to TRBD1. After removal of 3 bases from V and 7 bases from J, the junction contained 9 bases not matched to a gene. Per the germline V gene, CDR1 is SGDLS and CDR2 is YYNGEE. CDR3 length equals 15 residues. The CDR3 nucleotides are TGTGCCAGCAGCGCCTCGGGACAGTCAGGCGGGGAGCTGTTTTTT. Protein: CASSASGQSGGELFF.

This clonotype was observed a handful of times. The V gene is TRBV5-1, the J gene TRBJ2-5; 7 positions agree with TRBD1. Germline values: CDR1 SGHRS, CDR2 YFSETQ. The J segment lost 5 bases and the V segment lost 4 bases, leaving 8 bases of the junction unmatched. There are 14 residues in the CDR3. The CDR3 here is CASSPQGYDETQYF. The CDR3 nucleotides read TGCGCCAGCAGCCCACAGGGGTATGATGAGACCCAGTACTTC.

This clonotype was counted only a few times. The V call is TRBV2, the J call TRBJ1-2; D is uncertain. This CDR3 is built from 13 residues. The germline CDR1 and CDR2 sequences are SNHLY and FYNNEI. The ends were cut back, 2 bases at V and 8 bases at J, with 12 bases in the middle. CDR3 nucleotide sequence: TGTGCCAGCAGTGAATCTGAGGCTACGGGCTACACCTTC. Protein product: CASSESEATGYTF.

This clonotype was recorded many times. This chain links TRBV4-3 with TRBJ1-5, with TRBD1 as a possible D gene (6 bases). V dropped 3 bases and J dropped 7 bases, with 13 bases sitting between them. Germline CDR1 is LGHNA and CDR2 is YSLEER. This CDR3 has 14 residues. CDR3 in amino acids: CASSQGHRTQPQHF. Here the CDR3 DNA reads TGCGCCAGCAGCCAGGGACATCGGACCCAGCCCCAGCATTTT.

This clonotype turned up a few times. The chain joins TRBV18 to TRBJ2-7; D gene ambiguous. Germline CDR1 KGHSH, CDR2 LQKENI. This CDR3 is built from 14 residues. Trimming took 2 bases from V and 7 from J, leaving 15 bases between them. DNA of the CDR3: TGTGCCAGCTCACCAGGGCAGAGTACGTGGGAGCAGTACTTC. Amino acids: CASSPGQSTWEQYF.